These 4 T cell receptor beta chains came from one sample sequenced in a study of cytomegalovirus exposure and HLA in healthy donors. Primers included in the PCR were 60 Vbeta and 13 Jbeta primers. TCRdb keeps only in-frame clones here, not all; method: immunoSEQ multiplex PCR. This sample yields about 150,000 clones, of which 80% to 90% are seen a single time; less than 2.5% belongs to the top ten. The sequenced sample was PBMCs. Receptors originate from a male donor in good health and CMV-seronegative.

This chain joins TRBV29-1 and TRBJ1-2; 7 bases map to TRBD1. V was pared by 3 bases and J by 0 bases, with 10 bases of the junction left unmatched. The germline gives CDR1 SQVTM, CDR2 ANQGSEA. The CDR3 spans 16 residues. This CDR3 is CSVDPALQGSNYGYTF. As DNA, the CDR3 is TGCAGCGTTGACCCTGCCCTACAGGGGTCTAACTATGGCTACACCTTC.

J is TRBJ2-7 and V is TRBV7-9; 7 bases match TRBD1. V gave up 5 bases and J gave up 4 bases; unmatched junction bases: 8. CDR3 size: 14 residues. Germline V gives CDR1 SEHNR, CDR2 FQNEAQ (reference sequence). CDR3 nucleotide sequence: TGTGCCAGCAGCCGACAGGGCTCCCATTACGAGCAGTACTTC. It encodes CASSRQGSHYEQYF.

This clone turned up a few times. This CDR3 reads CASSQADRAVYNEQFF. The CDR3 region has the DNA TGCGCCAGCAGCCAAGCCGACAGGGCCGTGTACAATGAGCAGTTCTTC. The gene calls are TRBV4-3 and TRBJ2-1; 7 bases map to TRBD1. V dropped 1 base and J dropped 4; count of bases not matched to a gene: 7. CDR1 is LGHNA, CDR2 YSLEER, per germline. This CDR3 is built from 16 residues.

The chain has TRBV7-9 and TRBJ2-5, with D possibly TRBD2 on 6 matching bases. The CDR3 covers 14 residues. From germline, CDR1 is SEHNR and CDR2 FQNEAQ (reference sequence). Trimming took off 6 bases at V and 1 base at J, with 12 bases between the two ends. The CDR3 nucleotides are TGTGCCAGCAGACCGACCGGGGGCCAAGAGACCCAGTACTTC. Translation gives CASRPTGGQETQYF.